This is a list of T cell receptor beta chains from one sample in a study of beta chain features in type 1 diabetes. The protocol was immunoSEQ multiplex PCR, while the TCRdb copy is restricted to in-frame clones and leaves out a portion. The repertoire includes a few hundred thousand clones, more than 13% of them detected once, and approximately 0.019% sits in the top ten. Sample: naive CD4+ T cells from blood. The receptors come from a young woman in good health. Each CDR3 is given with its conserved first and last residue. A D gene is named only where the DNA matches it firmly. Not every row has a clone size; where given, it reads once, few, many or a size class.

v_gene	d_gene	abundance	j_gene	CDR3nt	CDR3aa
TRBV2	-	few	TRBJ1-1	TGTGCCAGCAGGACAGGAGGACTTAAGAACACTGAAGCTTTCTTT	CASRTGGLKNTEAFF
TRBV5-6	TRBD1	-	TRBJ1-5	TGTGCCAGCAGCTTTTACAGGGGAAATCAGCCCCAGCATTTT	CASSFYRGNQPQHF
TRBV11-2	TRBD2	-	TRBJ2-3	TGTGCCAGCAGCTTAGTAGCGGGAGGGCCCACAGATACGCAGTATTTT	CASSLVAGGPTDTQYF
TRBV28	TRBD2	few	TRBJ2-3	TGTGCCAGCAGTTTTGTCTACCGTAGCGCGGGAGAGGAAGATACGCAGTATTTT	CASSFVYRSAGEEDTQYF
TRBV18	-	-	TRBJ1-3	TGTGCCAGCTCACCCTCACAAGGAAACACCATATATTTT	CASSPSQGNTIYF
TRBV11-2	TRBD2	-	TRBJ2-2	TGTGCCAGCAGCATTAGCGGGAAGAACACCGGGGAGCTGTTTTTT	CASSISGKNTGELFF
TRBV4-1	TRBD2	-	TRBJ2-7	TGCGCCAGCAGCTTTCTAGCGGGAGTTAGGGCCGAGCAGTACTTC	CASSFLAGVRAEQYF
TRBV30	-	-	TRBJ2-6	TGTGCCTGGAGCCTGGCAGGTTTTTCTGGGGCCAACGTCCTGACTTTC	CAWSLAGFSGANVLTF
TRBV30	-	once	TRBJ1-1	TGTGCCTGGAGCCTGTCCCCGAGGAACACTGAAGCTTTCTTT	CAWSLSPRNTEAFF
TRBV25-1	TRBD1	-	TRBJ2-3	TGTGCCAGCATTGGGACAGGGCTCACAGATACGCAGTATTTT	CASIGTGLTDTQYF
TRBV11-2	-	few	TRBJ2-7	TGTGCCAGCAGCCCCGACAGGAGCTACGAGCAGTACTTC	CASSPDRSYEQYF
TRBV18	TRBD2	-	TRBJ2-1	TGTGCCAGCTCCACTGGGGGGAGGGCCATCGGTGAGCAGTTCTTC	CASSTGGRAIGEQFF
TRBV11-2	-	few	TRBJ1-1	TGTGCCAGCAGCTTAGTAGCCGCTTTCTTT	CASSLVAAFF
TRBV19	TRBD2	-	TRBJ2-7	TGTGCCAGTAGTACGCAACTAGCGGGAGACGAGCAGTACTTC	CASSTQLAGDEQYF
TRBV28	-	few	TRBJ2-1	TGTGCCAGCAACCCCCCAATAGGACAATACAATGAGCAGTTCTTC	CASNPPIGQYNEQFF
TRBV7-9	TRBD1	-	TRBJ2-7	TGTGCCAGCAGCTGGGGACAGGGGTACGAGCAGTACTTC	CASSWGQGYEQYF
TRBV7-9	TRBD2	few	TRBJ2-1	TGTGCCAGCAGCCCAGCGGGAAGCTCCTACAATGAGCAGTTCTTC	CASSPAGSSYNEQFF